This TCR beta chain is from a study of blood T cells in healthy people across ages. Then a second PCR, running roughly 7 to 11 cycles, was carried out with a sample-barcoded 5' primer and a J-beta primer mix. A single record per CDR3 protein comes from TCRdb applying MiXCR to the 5' RACE reads. The table has 900,000 to 950,000 distinct CDR3 sequences, 29% seen once. Healthy Caucasians from Russia aged about 6 to 90 served as donors. V was pared by 0 bases and J by 5 bases, with 7 bases between. Germline V gives CDR1 DFQATT, CDR2 SNEGSKA (reference sequence). This CDR3 region has 12 residues. These same data were also listed under a study on T cells of mothers and their children. This second study notes: RNA was extracted, and all of it went into cDNA synthesis at about 1.6 ug per 15 ul. Among related mother-child pairs, overlap was slightly higher than in unrelated pairs, though not significantly.

This receptor was taken from a woman in her thirties or forties in good health. Sequencing was done on a sample of blood. This chain uses TRBV20-1 with TRBJ1-1, with D unresolved. The CDR3 spells CSARDEGTEAFF. The CDR3 DNA is TGCAGTGCTAGAGATGAGGGAACTGAAGCTTTCTTT.